This T cell receptor beta chain was recovered during a study of blood T cell repertoires in COVID-19. Study details: Spain, Italy and the United States supplied samples that represented acute and convalescent COVID-19. Sources were T cells, B-cell-depleted T cells, or PBMCs; the material itself was cDNA or gDNA.

In the source study's methods: Scientists estimated how many nucleated cells there were by amplifying reference gene primers. Produced via immunoSEQ multiplex PCR; TCRdb's table is partial and in-frame only. The DNA was the basis for D and trimming; V, J and clone size are from that table. Among 25,000 to 35,000 clones listed, under 85% were seen once. This clone was seen a single time. Trimming removed 5 bases at V and 2 bases at J, with 19 bases between. Germline loops: CDR1 SGHDN, CDR2 FVKESK. CDR3 length: 16 amino acids. This TCR was recovered from a woman older than 75 with acute or convalescent COVID-19. The chain carries TRBV14 and TRBJ2-7; a possible D gene is TRBD1 (6 bases). The sequencing sample was made of peripheral blood. As DNA, the CDR3 is TGTGCCAGCAGCGAATTTCCAAGACAGGAGACCTACGAGCAGTACTTC. Protein sequence: CASSEFPRQETYEQYF.